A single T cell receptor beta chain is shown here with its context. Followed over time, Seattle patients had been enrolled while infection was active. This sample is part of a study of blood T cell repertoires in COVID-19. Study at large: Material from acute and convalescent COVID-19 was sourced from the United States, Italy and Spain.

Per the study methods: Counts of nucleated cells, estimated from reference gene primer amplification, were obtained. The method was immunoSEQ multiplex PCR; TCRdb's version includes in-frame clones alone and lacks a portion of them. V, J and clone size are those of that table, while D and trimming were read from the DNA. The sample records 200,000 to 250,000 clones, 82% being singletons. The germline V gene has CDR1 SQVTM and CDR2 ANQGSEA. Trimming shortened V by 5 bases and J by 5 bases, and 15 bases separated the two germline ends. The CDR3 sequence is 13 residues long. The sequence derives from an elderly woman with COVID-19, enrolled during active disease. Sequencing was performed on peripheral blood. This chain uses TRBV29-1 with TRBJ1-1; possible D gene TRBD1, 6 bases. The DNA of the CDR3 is TGCAGCGTTCAGGGGATTCGAGGGACTGAAGCTTTCTTT. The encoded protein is CSVQGIRGTEAFF.